One and the same sample provided the 16 T cell receptor beta chains below, sequenced in a study of cytomegalovirus exposure and HLA in healthy donors. It was with 60 Vbeta and 13 Jbeta primers that the PCR ran. Profiled with immunoSEQ multiplex PCR; TCRdb holds only in-frame clones, not every one. The table lists around 190,000 clones, about four fifths of them singletons. The sequencing sample was made of PBMCs. The source is a woman aged 25-40 years in good health and CMV-seropositive.

The chain employs TRBV9 and TRBJ2-5; 10 nucleotides match TRBD1. The CDR3 has 19 amino acids. Germline V CDR1 and CDR2: SGDLS, YYNGEE. Trimming removed 4 bases from V and 1 base from J; junction bases left unmatched: 16. The CDR3 protein is CASSTHTTPGQGTQETQYF. In DNA form, the CDR3 reads TGTGCCAGCAGCACCCACACCACACCGGGACAGGGGACCCAAGAGACCCAGTACTTC.

V usage is TRBV6-5 and J usage is TRBJ1-6; D is undetermined. CDR3 length equals 13 residues. Germline CDR1 reads MNHEY; CDR2 reads SVGAGI. The V end lost 10 bases, the J end lost 9 bases, and 16 bases lay between the germline ends. CDR3 sequence: CATSPGERSPLHF. CDR3 nucleotides: TGTGCCACTTCACCCGGGGAACGTTCACCCCTCCACTTT.

This clone was seen a few times. The CDR3 DNA follows: TGCGCCAGCAGCAAACTTCTATATAGCAATCAGCCCCAGCATTTT. Protein sequence: CASSKLLYSNQPQHF. The chain has TRBV4-1 and TRBJ1-5, with no clear D. The V end was cut by 5 bases, the J end by 0 bases, with 11 bases between. Germline assignment: CDR1 MGHRA and CDR2 YSYEKL. This CDR3 is built from 15 residues.

The chain carries TRBV11-1 and TRBJ2-2; 12 bases align to TRBD2. The CDR3 totals 16 residues. With 4 bases clipped from V and 5 bases from J, the junction kept 5 bases outside the gene matches. Germline values: CDR1 SGHAT, CDR2 FQDESV (reference sequence). The DNA for the CDR3 is TGTGCCAGCAGCTCGACAGGACTAGCGGGGACCGGGGAGCTGTTTTTT. Translating it yields CASSSTGLAGTGELFF. Complete variable domain (other parts from reference TRBV11-1 and TRBJ2-2): EAEVAQSPRYKITEKSQAVAFWCDPISGHATLYWYRQILGQGPELLVQFQDESVVDDSQLPKDRFSAERLKGVDSTLKIQPAELGDSAMYLCASSSTGLAGTGELFFGEGSRLTVL.

The CDR3 region has the DNA TGTGCCAGCAGCTCGACAGTATCAGTCGAGCAGTACTTC. Residues: CASSSTVSVEQYF. The rearrangement links TRBV7-9 to TRBJ2-7, with D perhaps TRBD1 (5 bases). Germline V lookup: CDR1 SEHNR, CDR2 FQNEAQ (reference sequence). This CDR3 region has 13 residues. V lost 4 bases, J lost 6 bases, and 13 bases lay in between.

Only a few counts were recorded for this clone. The genes are TRBV30 and TRBJ1-3; 8 nucleotides align to TRBD1. CDR3 length: 15 residues. The V gene end was trimmed by 5 bases and the J gene end by 3 bases; junction bases not matched to a gene: 9. The germline gives CDR1 GTSNPN, CDR2 SVGIG (reference sequence). CDR3: CAWEIQGARGNTIYF. For the CDR3, the DNA is TGTGCCTGGGAAATTCAGGGGGCGCGTGGAAACACCATATATTTT.

The chain links TRBV28 to TRBJ1-1, with D possibly being TRBD1 (6 bases). Trimming removed 7 bases from V and 8 bases from J, with 23 bases in between. Germline-derived CDR1 and CDR2 are MDHEN and SYDVKM. The CDR3 contains 15 residues. The CDR3 DNA reads as TGTGCCAGCACTTCTATCTACAGGGCCGCCGGGGAAGCTTTCTTT. Translating gives CASTSIYRAAGEAFF.

This chain uses TRBV11-2 with TRBJ2-7, with D possibly matching TRBD2 (6 bases). The V and J ends lost 1 base and 0 bases respectively, with 13 bases between them. The CDR3 spans 16 residues. Germline CDR1 SGHAT, CDR2 FQNNGV. The CDR3 sequence: CASSLGRGGNSYEQYF. The CDR3 bases are TGTGCCAGCAGCTTAGGACGGGGCGGGAACTCCTACGAGCAGTACTTC.

This clone was counted a few times. The rearrangement uses TRBV11-2 and TRBJ2-6, with 9 bases identical to TRBD1. Unmatched junction bases numbered 2, after V lost 0 bases and J lost 2 bases. The CDR3 totals 17 residues. CDR1 is SGHAT, CDR2 FQNNGV, per germline. CDR3 sequence (DNA): TGTGCCAGCAGCTTAGATCGGGACAGGGCTGGGGCCAACGTCCTGACTTTC. Protein sequence: CASSLDRDRAGANVLTF.

This chain links TRBV7-8 with TRBJ1-1; 9 bases align to TRBD1. This CDR3 is built from 17 residues. The V gene end was trimmed by 1 base and the J gene end by 4 bases; junction bases not matched to a gene: 10. Germline-derived CDR1 and CDR2 are SGHVS and FQNEAQ. This CDR3 is CASSLDGTGRWSTEAFF. The CDR3 bases are TGTGCCAGCAGCTTAGACGGGACAGGGAGGTGGAGCACTGAAGCTTTCTTT.

V is TRBV28 and J is TRBJ1-5; the match to TRBD1 covers 7 bases. Per germline, CDR1 MDHEN and CDR2 SYDVKM. After removal of 5 bases from V and 1 base from J, the junction contained 11 bases not matched to a gene. The CDR3 has 17 residues. The CDR3 coding sequence is TGTGCCAGCAGTCCCCCCCGGACAGGCGGGAGCAATCAGCCCCAGCATTTT. Residues: CASSPPRTGGSNQPQHF.

The genes are TRBV4-2 and TRBJ2-7; D possibly corresponds to TRBD1 (5 bases). Germline V gene data show CDR1 as LGHNA and CDR2 as YNFKEQ. The ends were cut back, 2 bases at V and 4 bases at J, with 12 bases in the middle. The CDR3 sequence is 14 residues long. The DNA for the CDR3 is TGTGCCAGCAGCCAAAACCGCAGGGATTACGAGCAGTACTTC. This codes for CASSQNRRDYEQYF.

A single count supports this clone. The J gene is TRBJ2-2, the V gene TRBV11-2; TRBD1 agrees at 8 bases. Trimming removed 4 bases from V and 8 bases from J; junction bases left unmatched: 9. Germline CDR1 is SGHAT and CDR2 is FQNNGV. The CDR3 has 15 residues. In DNA, the CDR3 is TGTGCCAGCAGCTCCACTAGGACAGGGACGGGGGAGCTGTTTTTT. Encoded protein: CASSSTRTGTGELFF.

The gene calls are TRBV2 and TRBJ1-2, with no clear D. There are 11 residues in the CDR3. Germline values: CDR1 SNHLY, CDR2 FYNNEI. The V end was cut by 8 bases, the J end by 5 bases, with 9 bases between. Written as DNA, the CDR3 is TGTGCCAGCCGTAATATATATGGCTACACCTTC. It translates to CASRNIYGYTF. The entire variable domain, with the rest obtained from reference TRBV2 and TRBJ1-2, is as follows: EPEVTQTPSHQVTQMGQEVILRCVPISNHLYFYWYRQILGQKVEFLVSFYNNEISEKSEIFDDQFSVERPDGSNFTLKIRSTKLEDSAMYFCASRNIYGYTFGSGTRLTVV.

V and J are TRBV12-5 and TRBJ2-7; 8 nucleotides align to TRBD1. CDR3 length: 15 amino acids. V shed 3 bases, J shed 7 bases, and the junction held 11 bases outside the gene matches. Germline V gene data show CDR1 as LGHNT and CDR2 as FRNRAP. The CDR3 loop reads CASGLVQGAAGEQYF. The CDR3 bases are TGTGCTAGTGGTTTAGTGCAGGGGGCAGCGGGTGAGCAGTACTTC.

V is TRBV12-2 and J is TRBJ1-5. TRBV12-2 is a listed pseudogene. This CDR3 spans 17 amino acids. The CDR3 sequence is CASLNSASWEKDQPQHF. The CDR3 DNA reads TGTGCAAGTCTCAACAGCGCATCATGGGAGAAGGATCAGCCCCAGCATTTT.